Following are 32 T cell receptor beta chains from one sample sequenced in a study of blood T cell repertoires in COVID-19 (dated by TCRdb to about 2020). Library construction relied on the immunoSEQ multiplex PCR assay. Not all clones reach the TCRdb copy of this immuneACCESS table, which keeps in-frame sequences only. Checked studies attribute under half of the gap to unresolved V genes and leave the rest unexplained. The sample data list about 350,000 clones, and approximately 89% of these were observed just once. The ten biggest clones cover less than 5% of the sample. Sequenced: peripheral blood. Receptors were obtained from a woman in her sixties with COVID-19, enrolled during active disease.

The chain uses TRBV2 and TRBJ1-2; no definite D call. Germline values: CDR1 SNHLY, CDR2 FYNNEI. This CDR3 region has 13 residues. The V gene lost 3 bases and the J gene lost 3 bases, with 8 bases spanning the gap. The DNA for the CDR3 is TGTGCCAGCAGTGACATGGGCTACTATGGCTACACCTTC. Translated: CASSDMGYYGYTF.

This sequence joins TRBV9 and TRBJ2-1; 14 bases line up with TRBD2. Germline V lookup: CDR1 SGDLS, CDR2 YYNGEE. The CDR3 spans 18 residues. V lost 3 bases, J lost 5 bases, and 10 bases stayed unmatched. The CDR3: CASSAYTGTSGGNNEQFF. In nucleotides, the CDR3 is TGTGCCAGCAGCGCCTACACCGGGACTAGCGGGGGTAACAATGAGCAGTTCTTC. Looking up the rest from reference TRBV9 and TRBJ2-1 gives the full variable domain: DSGVTQTPKHLITATGQRVTLRCSPRSGDLSVYWYQQSLDQGLQFLIQYYNGEERAKGNILERFSAQQFPDLHSELNLSSLELGDSALYFCASSAYTGTSGGNNEQFFGPGTRLTVL.

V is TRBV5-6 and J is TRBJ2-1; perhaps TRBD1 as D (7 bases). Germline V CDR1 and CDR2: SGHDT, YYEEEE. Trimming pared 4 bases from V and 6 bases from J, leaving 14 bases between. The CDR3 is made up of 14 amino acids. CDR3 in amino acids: CASSQYRGLNEQFF. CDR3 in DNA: TGTGCCAGCAGCCAGTACAGGGGACTCAATGAGCAGTTCTTC.

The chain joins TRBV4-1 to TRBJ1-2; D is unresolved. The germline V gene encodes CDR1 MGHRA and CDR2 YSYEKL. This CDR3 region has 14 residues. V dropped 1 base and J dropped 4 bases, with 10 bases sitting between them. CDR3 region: CASSQAEGVYGYTF. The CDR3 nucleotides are TGCGCCAGCAGCCAAGCCGAGGGAGTCTATGGCTACACCTTC.

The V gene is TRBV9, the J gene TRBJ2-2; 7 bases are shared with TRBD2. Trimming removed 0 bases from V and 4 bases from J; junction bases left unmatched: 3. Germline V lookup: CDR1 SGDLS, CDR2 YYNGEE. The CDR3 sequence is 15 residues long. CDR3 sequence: CASSVVWGGTGELFF. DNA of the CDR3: TGTGCCAGCAGCGTAGTATGGGGGGGCACCGGGGAGCTGTTTTTT. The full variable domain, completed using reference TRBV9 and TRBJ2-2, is DSGVTQTPKHLITATGQRVTLRCSPRSGDLSVYWYQQSLDQGLQFLIQYYNGEERAKGNILERFSAQQFPDLHSELNLSSLELGDSALYFCASSVVWGGTGELFFGEGSRLTVL.

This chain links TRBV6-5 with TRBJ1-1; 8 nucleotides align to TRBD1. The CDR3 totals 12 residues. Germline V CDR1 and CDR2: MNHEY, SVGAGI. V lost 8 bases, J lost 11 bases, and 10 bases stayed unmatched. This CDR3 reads CASGLSGGEAFF. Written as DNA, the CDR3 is TGTGCCAGCGGGTTGTCAGGGGGCGAGGCTTTCTTT.

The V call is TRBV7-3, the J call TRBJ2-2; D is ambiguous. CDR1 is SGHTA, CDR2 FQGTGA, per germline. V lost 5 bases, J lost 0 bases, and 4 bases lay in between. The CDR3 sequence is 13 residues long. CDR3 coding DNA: TGTGCCAGCAGCACGGCGAACACCGGGGAGCTGTTTTTT. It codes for CASSTANTGELFF.

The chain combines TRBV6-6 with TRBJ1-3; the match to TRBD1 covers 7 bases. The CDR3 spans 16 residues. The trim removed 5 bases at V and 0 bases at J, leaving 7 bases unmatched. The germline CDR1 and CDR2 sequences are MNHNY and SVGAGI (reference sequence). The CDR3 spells CASSTTGTGSGNTIYF. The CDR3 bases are TGTGCCAGCAGTACGACAGGGACCGGCTCTGGAAACACCATATATTTT.

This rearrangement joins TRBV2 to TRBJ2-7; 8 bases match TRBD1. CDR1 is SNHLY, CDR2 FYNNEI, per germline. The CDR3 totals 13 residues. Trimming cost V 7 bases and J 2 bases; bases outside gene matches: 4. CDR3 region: CASTLTGAYEQYF. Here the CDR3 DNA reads TGTGCCAGCACCCTGACAGGGGCCTACGAGCAGTACTTC.

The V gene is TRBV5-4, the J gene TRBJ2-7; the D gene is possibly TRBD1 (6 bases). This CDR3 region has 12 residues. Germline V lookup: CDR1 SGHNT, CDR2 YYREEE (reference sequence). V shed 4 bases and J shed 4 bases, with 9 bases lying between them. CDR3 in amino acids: CASSQDSYEQYF. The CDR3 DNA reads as TGTGCCAGCAGCCAGGACAGTTACGAGCAGTACTTC.

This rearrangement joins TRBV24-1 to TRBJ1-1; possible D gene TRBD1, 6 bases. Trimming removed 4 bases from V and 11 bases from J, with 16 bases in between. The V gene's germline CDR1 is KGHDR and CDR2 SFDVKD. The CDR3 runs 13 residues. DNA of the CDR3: TGTGCCACCAGTGACTCCGGTCGAAGGGGGGCTTTCTTT. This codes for CATSDSGRRGAFF.

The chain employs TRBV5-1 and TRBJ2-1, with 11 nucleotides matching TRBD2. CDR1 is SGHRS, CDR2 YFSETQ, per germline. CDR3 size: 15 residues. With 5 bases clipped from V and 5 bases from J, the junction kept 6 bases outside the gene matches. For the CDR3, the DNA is TGCGCCAGCAGTACCGGGACTAGCGGTGACAATGAGCAGTTCTTC. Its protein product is CASSTGTSGDNEQFF.

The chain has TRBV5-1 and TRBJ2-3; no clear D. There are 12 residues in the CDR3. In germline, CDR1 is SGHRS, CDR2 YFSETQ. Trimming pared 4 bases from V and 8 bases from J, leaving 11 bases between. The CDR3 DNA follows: TGCGCCAGCAGCCCTGAAGCTGCTACGCAGTATTTT. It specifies CASSPEAATQYF.

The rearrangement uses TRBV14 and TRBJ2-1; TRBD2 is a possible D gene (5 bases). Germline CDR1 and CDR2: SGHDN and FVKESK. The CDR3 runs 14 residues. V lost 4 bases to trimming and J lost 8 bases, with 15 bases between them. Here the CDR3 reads CASSRGPGIDEQFF. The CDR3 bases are TGTGCCAGCAGCCGAGGCCCGGGGATCGATGAGCAGTTCTTC.

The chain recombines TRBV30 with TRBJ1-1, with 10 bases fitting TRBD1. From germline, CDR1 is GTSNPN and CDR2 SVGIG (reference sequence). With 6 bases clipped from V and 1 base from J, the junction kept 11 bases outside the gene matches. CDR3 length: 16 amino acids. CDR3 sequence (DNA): TGTGCCTGTTCTCTGGGACAGGGGAGAGGGAACACTGAAGCTTTCTTT. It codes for CACSLGQGRGNTEAFF.

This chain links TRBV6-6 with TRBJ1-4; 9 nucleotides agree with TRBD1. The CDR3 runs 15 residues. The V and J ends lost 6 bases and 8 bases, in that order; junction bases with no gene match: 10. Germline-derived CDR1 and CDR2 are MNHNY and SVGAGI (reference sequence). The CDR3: CASRDLDRGGEKLFF. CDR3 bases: TGTGCCAGCAGAGACTTGGACAGGGGCGGAGAAAAACTGTTTTTT.

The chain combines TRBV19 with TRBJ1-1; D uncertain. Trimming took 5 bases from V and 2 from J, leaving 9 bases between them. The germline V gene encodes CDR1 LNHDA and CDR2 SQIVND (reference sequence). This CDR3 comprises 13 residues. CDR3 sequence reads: CASSLRRNTEAFF. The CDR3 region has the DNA TGTGCCAGTAGTCTTAGAAGAAACACTGAAGCTTTCTTT.

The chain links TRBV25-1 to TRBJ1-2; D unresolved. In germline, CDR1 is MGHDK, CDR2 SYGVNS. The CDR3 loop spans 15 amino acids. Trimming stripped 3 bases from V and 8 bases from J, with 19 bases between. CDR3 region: CASSERWQSSSGYTF. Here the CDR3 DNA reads TGTGCCAGCAGTGAGCGGTGGCAGTCATCTTCGGGCTACACCTTC.

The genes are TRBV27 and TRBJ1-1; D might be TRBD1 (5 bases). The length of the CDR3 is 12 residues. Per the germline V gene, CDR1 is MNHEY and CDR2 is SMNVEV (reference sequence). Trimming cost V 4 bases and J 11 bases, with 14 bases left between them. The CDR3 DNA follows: TGTGCCAGCAGTTCCATACAGGAACGGGCTTTCTTT. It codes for CASSSIQERAFF.

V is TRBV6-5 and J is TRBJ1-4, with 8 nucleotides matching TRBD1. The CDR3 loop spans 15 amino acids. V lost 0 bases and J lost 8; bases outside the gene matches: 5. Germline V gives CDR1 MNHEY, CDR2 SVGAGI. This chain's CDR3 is CASSYSGQGYEKLFF. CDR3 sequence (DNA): TGTGCCAGCAGTTACTCAGGACAGGGCTACGAAAAACTGTTTTTT.

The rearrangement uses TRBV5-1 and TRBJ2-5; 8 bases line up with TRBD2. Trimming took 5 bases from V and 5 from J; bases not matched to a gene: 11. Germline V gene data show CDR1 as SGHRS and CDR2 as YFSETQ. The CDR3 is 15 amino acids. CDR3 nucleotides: TGCGCCAGCAGACCCGGGGGGGCGGCTTTGGAGACCCAGTACTTC. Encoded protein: CASRPGGAALETQYF.

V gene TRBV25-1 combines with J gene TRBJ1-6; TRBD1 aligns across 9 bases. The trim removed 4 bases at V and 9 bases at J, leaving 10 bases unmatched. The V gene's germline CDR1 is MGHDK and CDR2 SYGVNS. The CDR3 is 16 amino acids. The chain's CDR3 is CASSADSGTGFSPLHF. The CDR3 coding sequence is TGTGCCAGCAGTGCAGATTCCGGGACAGGGTTTTCACCCCTCCACTTT.

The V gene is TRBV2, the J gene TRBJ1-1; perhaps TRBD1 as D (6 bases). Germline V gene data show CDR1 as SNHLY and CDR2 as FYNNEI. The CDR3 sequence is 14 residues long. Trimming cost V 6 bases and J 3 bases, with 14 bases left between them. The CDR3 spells CASRRTEVDTEAFF. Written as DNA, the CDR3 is TGTGCCAGCAGGCGGACAGAAGTAGACACTGAAGCTTTCTTT.

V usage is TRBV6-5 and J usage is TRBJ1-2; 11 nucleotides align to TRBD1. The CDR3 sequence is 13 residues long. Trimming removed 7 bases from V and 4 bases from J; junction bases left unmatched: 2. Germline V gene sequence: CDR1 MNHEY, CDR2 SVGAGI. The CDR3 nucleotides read TGTGCCAGCACCGGGACAGGGGGCTATGGCTACACCTTC. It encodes CASTGTGGYGYTF.

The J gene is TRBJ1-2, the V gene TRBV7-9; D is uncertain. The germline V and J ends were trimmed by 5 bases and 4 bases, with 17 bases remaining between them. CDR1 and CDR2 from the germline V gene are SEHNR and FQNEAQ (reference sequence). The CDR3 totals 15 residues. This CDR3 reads CASSPPGSEGYGYTF. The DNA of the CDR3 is TGTGCCAGCAGCCCACCTGGGAGCGAAGGCTATGGCTACACCTTC.

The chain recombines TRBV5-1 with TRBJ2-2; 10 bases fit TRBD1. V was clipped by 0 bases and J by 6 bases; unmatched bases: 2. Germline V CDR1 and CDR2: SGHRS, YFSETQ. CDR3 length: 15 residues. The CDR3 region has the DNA TGCGCCAGCAGCTTGGGGACAGGGGGTGCCGGGGAGCTGTTTTTT. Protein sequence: CASSLGTGGAGELFF. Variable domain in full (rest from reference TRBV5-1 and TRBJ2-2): KAGVTQTPRYLIKTRGQQVTLSCSPISGHRSVSWYQQTPGQGLQFLFEYFSETQRNKGNFPGRFSGRQFSNSRSEMNVSTLELGDSALYLCASSLGTGGAGELFFGEGSRLTVL.

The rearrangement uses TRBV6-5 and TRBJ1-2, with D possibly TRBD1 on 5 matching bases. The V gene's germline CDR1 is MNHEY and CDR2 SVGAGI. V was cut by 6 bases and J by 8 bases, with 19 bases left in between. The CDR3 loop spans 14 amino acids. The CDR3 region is CASSPSLQAGGYTF. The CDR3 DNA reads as TGTGCCAGCAGCCCCTCCCTCCAAGCAGGGGGCTACACCTTC.

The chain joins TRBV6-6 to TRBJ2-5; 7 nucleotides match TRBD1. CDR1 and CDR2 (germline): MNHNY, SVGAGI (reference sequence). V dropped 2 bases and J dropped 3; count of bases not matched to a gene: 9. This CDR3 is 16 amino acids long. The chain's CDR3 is CASSYAGGRVEETQYF. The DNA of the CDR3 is TGTGCCAGCAGTTACGCAGGGGGAAGGGTAGAAGAGACCCAGTACTTC.

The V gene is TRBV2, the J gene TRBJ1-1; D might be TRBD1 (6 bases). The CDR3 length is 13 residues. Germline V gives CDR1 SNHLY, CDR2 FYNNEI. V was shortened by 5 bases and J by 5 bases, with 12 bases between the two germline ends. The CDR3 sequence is CASSSNRETEAFF. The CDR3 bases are TGTGCCAGCAGTTCAAACAGGGAGACTGAAGCTTTCTTT.

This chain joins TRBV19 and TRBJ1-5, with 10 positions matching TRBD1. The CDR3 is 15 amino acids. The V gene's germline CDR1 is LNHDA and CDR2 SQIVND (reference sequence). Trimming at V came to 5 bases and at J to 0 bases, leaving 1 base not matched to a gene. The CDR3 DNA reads TGTGCCAGTAGTCGACAGGGGGCTAGCAATCAGCCCCAGCATTTT. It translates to CASSRQGASNQPQHF.

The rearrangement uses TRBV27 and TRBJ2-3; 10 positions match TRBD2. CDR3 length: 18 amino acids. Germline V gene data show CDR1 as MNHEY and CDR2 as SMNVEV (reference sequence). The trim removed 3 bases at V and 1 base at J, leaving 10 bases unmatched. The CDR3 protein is CASSFSSGGPLGTDTQYF. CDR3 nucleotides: TGTGCCAGCAGTTTCTCTAGCGGGGGACCTCTTGGCACAGATACGCAGTATTTT.

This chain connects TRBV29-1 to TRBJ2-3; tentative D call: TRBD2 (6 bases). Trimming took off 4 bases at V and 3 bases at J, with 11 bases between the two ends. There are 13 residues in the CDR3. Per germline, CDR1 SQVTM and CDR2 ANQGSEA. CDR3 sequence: CSVVGGGTDTQYF. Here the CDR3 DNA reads TGCAGCGTTGTCGGTGGGGGGACAGATACGCAGTATTTT.